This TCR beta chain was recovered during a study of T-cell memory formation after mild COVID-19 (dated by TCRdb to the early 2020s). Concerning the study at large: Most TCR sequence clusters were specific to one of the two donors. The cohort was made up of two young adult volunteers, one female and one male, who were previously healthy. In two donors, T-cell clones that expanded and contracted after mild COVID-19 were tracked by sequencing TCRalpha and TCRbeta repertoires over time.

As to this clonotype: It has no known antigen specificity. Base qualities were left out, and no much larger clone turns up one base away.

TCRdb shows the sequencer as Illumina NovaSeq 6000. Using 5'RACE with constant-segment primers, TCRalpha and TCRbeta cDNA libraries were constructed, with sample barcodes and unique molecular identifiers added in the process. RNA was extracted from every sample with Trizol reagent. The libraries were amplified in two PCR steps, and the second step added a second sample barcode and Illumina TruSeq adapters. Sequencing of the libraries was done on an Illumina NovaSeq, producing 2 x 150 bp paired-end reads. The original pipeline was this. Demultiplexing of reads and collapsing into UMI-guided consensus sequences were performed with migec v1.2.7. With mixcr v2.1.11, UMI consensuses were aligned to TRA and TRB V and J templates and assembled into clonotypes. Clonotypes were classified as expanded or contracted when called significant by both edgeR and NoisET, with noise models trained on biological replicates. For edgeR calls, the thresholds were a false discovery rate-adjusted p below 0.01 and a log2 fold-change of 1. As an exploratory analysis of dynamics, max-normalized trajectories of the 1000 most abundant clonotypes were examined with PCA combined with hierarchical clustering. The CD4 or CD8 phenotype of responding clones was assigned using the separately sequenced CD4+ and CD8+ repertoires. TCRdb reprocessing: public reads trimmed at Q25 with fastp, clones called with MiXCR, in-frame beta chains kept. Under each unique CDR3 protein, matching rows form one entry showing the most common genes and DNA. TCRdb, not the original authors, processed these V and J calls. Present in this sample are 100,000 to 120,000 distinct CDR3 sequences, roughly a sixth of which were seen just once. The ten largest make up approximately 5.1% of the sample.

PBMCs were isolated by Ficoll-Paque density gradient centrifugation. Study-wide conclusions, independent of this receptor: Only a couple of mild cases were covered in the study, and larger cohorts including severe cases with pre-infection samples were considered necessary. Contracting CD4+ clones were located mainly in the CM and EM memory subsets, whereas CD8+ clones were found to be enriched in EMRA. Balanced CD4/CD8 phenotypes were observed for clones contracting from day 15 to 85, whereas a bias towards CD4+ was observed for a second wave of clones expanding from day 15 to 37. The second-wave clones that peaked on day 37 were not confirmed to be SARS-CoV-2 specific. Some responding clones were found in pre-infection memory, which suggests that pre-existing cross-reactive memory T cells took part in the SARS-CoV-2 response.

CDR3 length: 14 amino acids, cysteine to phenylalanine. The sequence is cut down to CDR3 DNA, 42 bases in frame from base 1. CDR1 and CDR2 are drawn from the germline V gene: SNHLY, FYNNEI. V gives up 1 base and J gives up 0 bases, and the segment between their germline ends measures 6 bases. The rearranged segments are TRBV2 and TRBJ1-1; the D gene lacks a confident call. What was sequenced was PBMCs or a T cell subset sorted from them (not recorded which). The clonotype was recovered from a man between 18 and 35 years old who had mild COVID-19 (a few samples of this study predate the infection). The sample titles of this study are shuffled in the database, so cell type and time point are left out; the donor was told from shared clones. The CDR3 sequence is CASSEGTVNTEAFF. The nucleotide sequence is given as TGTGCCAGCAGTGAAGGGACGGTGAACACTGAAGCTTTCTTT.